This is a list of T cell receptor beta chains from one sample in a study of T cell responses to AZD1222 COVID-19 vaccine. Here immunoSEQ multiplex PCR was the method, and the copy in TCRdb shows in-frame clones only, minus some. The table lists some 140,000 clones, approximately 92% of them singletons, with about 6.7% in the top ten. The sample was peripheral blood, taken 28 days after the second AZD1222 dose. The receptors derive from an adult who received the AZD1222 COVID-19 vaccine. CDR3s include the opening cysteine and the closing phenylalanine or tryptophan. Fields, in order: D gene, clone size, J gene, V gene, CDR3 protein, CDR3 DNA. D genes are given only for firm matches. Only some rows state a clone size, as once, few, many or a class for expanded clones.

d_call: TRBD1
clone_size: -
j_call: TRBJ1-1
v_call: TRBV11-2
cdr3_aa: CASSRDRFTTFF
cdr3_nt: TGTGCCAGCAGCAGGGACAGGTTCACGACTTTCTTT

d_call: TRBD2
clone_size: -
j_call: TRBJ2-1
v_call: TRBV19
cdr3_aa: CASSIGLAVYNEQFF
cdr3_nt: TGTGCCAGTAGTATCGGGCTAGCGGTGTACAATGAGCAGTTCTTC

d_call: TRBD1
clone_size: -
j_call: TRBJ2-5
v_call: TRBV6-5
cdr3_aa: CASSLQGALRQETQYF
cdr3_nt: TGTGCCAGCAGTTTACAGGGGGCGCTCCGCCAAGAGACCCAGTACTTC

d_call: -
clone_size: -
j_call: TRBJ1-1
v_call: TRBV7-9
cdr3_aa: CASSLLTEAFF
cdr3_nt: TGTGCCAGCAGCTTACTAACTGAAGCTTTCTTT

d_call: -
clone_size: -
j_call: TRBJ1-1
v_call: TRBV5-5
cdr3_aa: CASSSQWGGTEAFF
cdr3_nt: TGTGCCAGCAGCTCTCAATGGGGGGGAACTGAAGCTTTCTTT

d_call: -
clone_size: -
j_call: TRBJ2-3
v_call: TRBV5-1
cdr3_aa: CASSSSTADTQYF
cdr3_nt: TGCGCCAGCAGCTCCTCAACGGCAGATACGCAGTATTTT

d_call: -
clone_size: -
j_call: TRBJ1-1
v_call: TRBV12-5
cdr3_aa: CASGLVQGTEAFF
cdr3_nt: TGTGCTAGTGGTTTGGTACAGGGCACTGAAGCTTTCTTT

d_call: -
clone_size: -
j_call: TRBJ1-5
v_call: TRBV6-1
cdr3_aa: CASSEKGPFGNQPQHF
cdr3_nt: TGTGCCAGCAGTGAAAAGGGCCCATTTGGCAATCAGCCCCAGCATTTT

d_call: -
clone_size: -
j_call: TRBJ1-5
v_call: TRBV6-5
cdr3_aa: CASSYSHQGNQPQHF
cdr3_nt: TGTGCCAGCAGTTACTCGCATCAGGGCAATCAGCCCCAGCATTTT

d_call: -
clone_size: -
j_call: TRBJ1-2
v_call: TRBV10-2
cdr3_aa: CASSDEGLGYGYTF
cdr3_nt: TGCGCCAGCAGTGATGAGGGGCTGGGCTATGGCTACACCTTC

d_call: -
clone_size: -
j_call: TRBJ2-3
v_call: TRBV27
cdr3_aa: CASTPAAGWGTDTQYF
cdr3_nt: TGTGCCAGCACCCCCGCGGCAGGGTGGGGCACAGATACGCAGTATTTT

d_call: -
clone_size: once
j_call: TRBJ2-7
v_call: TRBV11-3
cdr3_aa: CASSLAGGHEQYF
cdr3_nt: TGTGCCAGCAGCTTAGCGGGGGGCCACGAGCAGTACTTC

d_call: -
clone_size: -
j_call: TRBJ2-1
v_call: TRBV11-3
cdr3_aa: CASSSDLYNEQFF
cdr3_nt: TGTGCCAGCAGCTCCGACTTGTACAATGAGCAGTTCTTC

d_call: -
clone_size: -
j_call: TRBJ1-6
v_call: TRBV6-2/TRBV6-3
cdr3_aa: CASSSAPSPLHF
cdr3_nt: TGTGCCAGCAGTTCAGCCCCATCACCCCTCCACTTT

d_call: TRBD1
clone_size: -
j_call: TRBJ1-1
v_call: TRBV4-2
cdr3_aa: CASSQDYRQGYEAFF
cdr3_nt: TGTGCCAGCAGCCAAGATTATCGACAGGGGTATGAAGCTTTCTTT

d_call: -
clone_size: -
j_call: TRBJ2-4
v_call: TRBV7-9
cdr3_aa: CASSLIADIQYF
cdr3_nt: TGTGCCAGCAGCTTAATAGCGGACATTCAGTACTTC

d_call: -
clone_size: -
j_call: TRBJ1-5
v_call: TRBV12-3/TRBV12-4
cdr3_aa: CASSQVGQPQHF
cdr3_nt: TGTGCCAGCAGCCAGGTGGGTCAGCCCCAGCATTTT

d_call: TRBD1
clone_size: few
j_call: TRBJ1-1
v_call: TRBV7-9
cdr3_aa: CASSLWDSVNTEAFF
cdr3_nt: TGTGCCAGCAGCTTATGGGACAGCGTGAACACTGAAGCTTTCTTT

d_call: TRBD1
clone_size: -
j_call: TRBJ1-6
v_call: TRBV19
cdr3_aa: CASKPGQGNSPLHF
cdr3_nt: TGTGCCAGTAAGCCGGGACAGGGAAATTCACCCCTCCACTTT

d_call: -
clone_size: -
j_call: TRBJ1-1
v_call: TRBV4-2
cdr3_aa: CASSPGTDLEAFF
cdr3_nt: TGTGCCAGCAGCCCCGGGACGGACCTTGAAGCTTTCTTT

d_call: TRBD1
clone_size: -
j_call: TRBJ2-7
v_call: TRBV2
cdr3_aa: CASSERTGREQYF
cdr3_nt: TGTGCCAGCAGTGAAAGGACAGGCCGGGAGCAGTACTTC

d_call: TRBD1
clone_size: -
j_call: TRBJ1-3
v_call: TRBV5-1
cdr3_aa: CASKIGTGGPPSGNTIYF
cdr3_nt: TGCGCCAGCAAAATAGGGACAGGGGGACCCCCCTCTGGAAACACCATATATTTT

d_call: TRBD2
clone_size: -
j_call: TRBJ2-1
v_call: TRBV4-2
cdr3_aa: CASSQEGLAGGEQFF
cdr3_nt: TGTGCCAGCAGCCAAGAAGGACTAGCGGGGGGGGAGCAGTTCTTC

d_call: -
clone_size: -
j_call: TRBJ1-1
v_call: TRBV11-2
cdr3_aa: CASSLTAMNTEAFF
cdr3_nt: TGTGCCAGCAGCTTGACAGCAATGAACACTGAAGCTTTCTTT

d_call: TRBD1
clone_size: -
j_call: TRBJ2-7
v_call: TRBV4-1
cdr3_aa: CASSHTGGFYEQYF
cdr3_nt: TGCGCCAGCAGCCATACAGGGGGCTTCTACGAGCAGTACTTC

d_call: -
clone_size: -
j_call: TRBJ2-7
v_call: TRBV6-5
cdr3_aa: CASSYSSVPYEQYF
cdr3_nt: TGTGCCAGCAGTTACTCGTCAGTCCCCTACGAGCAGTACTTC

d_call: -
clone_size: -
j_call: TRBJ1-2
v_call: TRBV12-3/TRBV12-4
cdr3_aa: CAIRTRFNYGYTF
cdr3_nt: TGTGCCATAAGAACCAGATTTAACTATGGCTACACCTTC

d_call: -
clone_size: -
j_call: TRBJ2-5
v_call: TRBV5-8
cdr3_aa: CASRGLMQETQYF
cdr3_nt: TGTGCCAGCAGGGGGCTTATGCAAGAGACCCAGTACTTC